This T cell receptor (beta chain) was captured in a study of T cells in Graves' hyperthyroidism and ophthalmopathy. Diagnostic assessment was based on clinical symptoms, serum thyroxine and TRAb, thyroid ultrasound and orbital computed tomography. Worth noting for this clonotype: Its antigen is not known.

The study, taken as a whole, reports: Stable hyperthyroidism was told apart from ophthalmopathy by a model built on 13 V-J features.

The source material, RNA transcripts, was used to amplify TCR beta CDR3 regions. With the HTBI primer set, the TCR CDR3 went through a first round of RT-PCR. Via MiXCR, TCRdb re-called the multiplex PCR reads, giving one row per CDR3 protein. Among about 640,000 distinct CDR3 sequences, about 20% were seen once, and the ten largest hold 30% to 40%. The CDR3 has 14 amino acids. Germline CDR1 reads MNHNY; CDR2 reads SVGAGI (reference sequence). Trimming removed 0 bases at V and 10 bases at J, with 13 bases between. The source of this sequence is a man aged 25-40 years with Graves' ophthalmopathy. V is TRBV6-6 and J is TRBJ2-1; TRBD2 is a possible D gene (5 bases). Specimen: blood. CDR3 coding DNA: TGTGCCAGCAGTTACTCCCTCCGGGGTCTCGAGCAGTTCTTC. It yields the protein CASSYSLRGLEQFF.